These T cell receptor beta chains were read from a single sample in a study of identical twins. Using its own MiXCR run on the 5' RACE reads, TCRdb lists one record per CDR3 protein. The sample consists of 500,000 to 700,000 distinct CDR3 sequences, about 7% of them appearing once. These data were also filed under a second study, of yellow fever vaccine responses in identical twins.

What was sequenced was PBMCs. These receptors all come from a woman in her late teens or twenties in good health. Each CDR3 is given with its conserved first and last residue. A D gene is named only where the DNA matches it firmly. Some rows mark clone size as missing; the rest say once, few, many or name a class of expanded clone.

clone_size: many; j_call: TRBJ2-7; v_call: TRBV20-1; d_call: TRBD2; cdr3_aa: CSAQETSAYYEQYF; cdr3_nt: TGCAGTGCTCAGGAGACTAGCGCATACTACGAGCAGTACTTC
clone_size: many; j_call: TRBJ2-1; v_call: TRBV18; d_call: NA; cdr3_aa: CASSPIPGRSSYNEQFF; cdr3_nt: TGTGCCAGCTCACCGATTCCGGGACGTAGCTCCTACAATGAGCAGTTCTTC
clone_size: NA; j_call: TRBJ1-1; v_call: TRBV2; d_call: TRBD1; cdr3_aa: CASSDKGARDTEAFF; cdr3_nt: TGTGCCAGCAGTGATAAGGGGGCAAGGGACACTGAAGCTTTCTTT
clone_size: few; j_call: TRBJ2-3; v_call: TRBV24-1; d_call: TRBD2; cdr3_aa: CATSGTSGTVDTQYF; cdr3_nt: TGTGCCACCAGCGGGACTAGCGGGACAGTAGATACGCAGTATTTT
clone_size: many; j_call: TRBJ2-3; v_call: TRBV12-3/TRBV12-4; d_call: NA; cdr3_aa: CASSLEGHTDTQYF; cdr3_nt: TGTGCCAGCAGTTTAGAAGGCCACACAGATACGCAGTATTTT
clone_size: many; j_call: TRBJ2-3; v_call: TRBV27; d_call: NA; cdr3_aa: CASSLYRADTQYF; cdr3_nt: TGTGCCAGCAGTTTATATCGGGCAGATACGCAGTATTTT
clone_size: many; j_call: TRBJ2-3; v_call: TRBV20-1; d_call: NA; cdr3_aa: CSARSGGTDTQYF; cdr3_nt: TGCAGTGCTAGGAGTGGGGGAACAGATACGCAGTATTTT
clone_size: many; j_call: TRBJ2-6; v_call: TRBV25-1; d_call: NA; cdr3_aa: CASSNRPTSGANVLTF; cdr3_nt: TGTGCCAGCAGTAATCGACCTACTTCTGGGGCCAACGTCCTGACTTTC
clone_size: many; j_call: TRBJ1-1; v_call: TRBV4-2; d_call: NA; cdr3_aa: CASSQVAVPEAFF; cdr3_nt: TGTGCCAGCAGCCAAGTGGCGGTCCCTGAAGCTTTCTTT
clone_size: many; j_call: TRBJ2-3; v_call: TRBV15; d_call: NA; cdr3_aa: CATSRDLGPSSHTDTQYF; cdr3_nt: TGTGCCACCAGCAGAGATCTGGGGCCTAGCTCACACACAGATACGCAGTATTTT
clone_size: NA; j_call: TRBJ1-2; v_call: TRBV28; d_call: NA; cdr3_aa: CASSPAGTVYGYTF; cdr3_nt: TGTGCCAGCAGTCCCGCCGGGACGGTGTATGGCTACACCTTC
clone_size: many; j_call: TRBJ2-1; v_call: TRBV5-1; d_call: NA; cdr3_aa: CASSLVAENNEQFF; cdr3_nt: TGCGCCAGCAGCTTGGTAGCGGAAAACAATGAGCAGTTCTTC
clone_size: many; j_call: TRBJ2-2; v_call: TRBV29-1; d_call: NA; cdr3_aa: CSVGLSSAGELFF; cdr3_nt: TGCAGCGTTGGTTTGTCCAGCGCCGGGGAGCTGTTTTTT
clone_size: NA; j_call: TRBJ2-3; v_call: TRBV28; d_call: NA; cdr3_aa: CASSSPGRGLGRYTQYF; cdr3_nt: TGTGCCAGCAGTTCCCCCGGAAGGGGCCTGGGTCGGTATACGCAGTATTTT
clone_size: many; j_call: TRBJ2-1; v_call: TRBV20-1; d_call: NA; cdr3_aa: CSARVGDIRQFF; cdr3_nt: TGCAGTGCTAGAGTAGGGGATATTCGGCAGTTCTTC
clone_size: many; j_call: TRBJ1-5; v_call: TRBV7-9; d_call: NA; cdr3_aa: CASTPGGGNQPQHF; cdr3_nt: TGTGCCAGCACCCCGGGGGGGGGCAATCAGCCCCAGCATTTT
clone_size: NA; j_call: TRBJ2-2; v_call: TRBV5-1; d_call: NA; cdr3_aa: CASSLAQSNTGELFF; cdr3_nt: TGCGCCAGCAGCTTGGCCCAATCGAACACCGGGGAGCTGTTTTTT
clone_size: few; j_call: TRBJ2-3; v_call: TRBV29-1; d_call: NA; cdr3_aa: CSVVGLRDTDTQYF; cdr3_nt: TGCAGCGTTGTGGGACTGAGAGACACAGATACGCAGTATTTT
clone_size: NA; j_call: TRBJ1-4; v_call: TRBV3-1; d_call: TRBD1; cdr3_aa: CASSGTGREKLFF; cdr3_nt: TGTGCCAGCAGCGGGACAGGCCGTGAAAAACTGTTTTTT
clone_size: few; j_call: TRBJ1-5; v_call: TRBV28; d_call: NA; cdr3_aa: CASTYTRGTQHF; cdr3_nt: TGTGCCAGCACCTATACACGGGGGACCCAGCATTTT
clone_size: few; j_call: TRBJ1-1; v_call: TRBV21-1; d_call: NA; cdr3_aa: CASSPEQGRRMNTEAFF; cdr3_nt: TGTGCCAGCAGCCCTGAGCAGGGGAGAAGAATGAACACTGAAGCTTTCTTT
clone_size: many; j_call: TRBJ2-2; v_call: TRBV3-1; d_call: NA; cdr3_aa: CASSRGWDIYTGELFF; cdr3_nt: TGTGCCAGCAGCCGCGGGTGGGACATATACACCGGGGAGCTGTTTTTT
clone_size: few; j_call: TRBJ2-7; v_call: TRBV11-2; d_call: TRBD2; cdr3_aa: CASSLGVTSGPWVGQYF; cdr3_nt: TGTGCCAGCAGCTTAGGTGTGACTAGCGGGCCCTGGGTAGGGCAGTACTTC
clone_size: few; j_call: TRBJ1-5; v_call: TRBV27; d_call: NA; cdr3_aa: CASSFSPVSTNQPQHF; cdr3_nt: TGTGCCAGCAGTTTCAGCCCGGTCAGTACCAATCAGCCCCAGCATTTT
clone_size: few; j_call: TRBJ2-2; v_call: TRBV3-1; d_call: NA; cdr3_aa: CASSQRVVDTGELFF; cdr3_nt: TGTGCCAGCAGTCAGAGGGTCGTCGACACCGGGGAGCTGTTTTTT
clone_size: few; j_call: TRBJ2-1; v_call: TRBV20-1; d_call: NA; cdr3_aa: CSAHGPGTPSNEQFF; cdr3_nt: TGCAGTGCCCACGGGCCCGGGACTCCATCCAATGAGCAGTTCTTC
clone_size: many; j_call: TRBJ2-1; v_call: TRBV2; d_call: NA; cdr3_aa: CASSEAPENNEQFF; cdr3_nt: TGTGCCAGCAGTGAAGCGCCCGAAAACAATGAGCAGTTCTTC
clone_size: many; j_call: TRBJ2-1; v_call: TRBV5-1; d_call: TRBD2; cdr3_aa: CASSLQREAGYEQFF; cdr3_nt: TGCGCCAGCAGCTTGCAGCGGGAGGCCGGGTATGAGCAGTTCTTC
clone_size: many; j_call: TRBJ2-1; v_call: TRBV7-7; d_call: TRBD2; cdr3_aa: CASSPRTSGSGDEQFF; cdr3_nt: TGTGCCAGCAGCCCGAGGACTAGCGGGAGTGGCGATGAGCAGTTCTTC
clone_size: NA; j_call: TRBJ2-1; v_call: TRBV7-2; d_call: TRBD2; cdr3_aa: CASSLGLADALNNEQFF; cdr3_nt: TGTGCCAGCAGCTTAGGCCTAGCGGATGCATTAAACAATGAGCAGTTCTTC
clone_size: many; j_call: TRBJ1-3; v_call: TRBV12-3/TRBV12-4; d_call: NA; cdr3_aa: CASSFLGPGNTIYF; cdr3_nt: TGTGCCAGCAGTTTCTTGGGGCCTGGAAACACCATATATTTT
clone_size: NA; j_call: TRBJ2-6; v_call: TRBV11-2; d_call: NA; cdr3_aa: CASSPGQEGFSGANVLTF; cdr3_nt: TGTGCCAGCAGCCCAGGACAAGAAGGGTTCTCTGGGGCCAACGTCCTGACTTTC
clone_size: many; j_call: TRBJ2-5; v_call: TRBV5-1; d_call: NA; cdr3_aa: CASSLDSGLGTQYF; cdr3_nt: TGCGCCAGCAGCTTGGATTCAGGGCTTGGGACCCAGTACTTC
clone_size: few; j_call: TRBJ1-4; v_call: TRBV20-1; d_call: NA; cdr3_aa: CSARDPGRREEKLFF; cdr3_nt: TGCAGTGCTAGAGATCCAGGGAGGAGAGAAGAAAAACTGTTTTTT
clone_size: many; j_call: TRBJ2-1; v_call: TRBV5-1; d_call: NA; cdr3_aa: CASSELPGDSWNEQFF; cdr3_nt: TGCGCCAGCAGTGAGCTACCAGGGGACTCCTGGAATGAGCAGTTCTTC
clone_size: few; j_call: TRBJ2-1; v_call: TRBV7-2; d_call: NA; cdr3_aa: CASSLATVANEQFF; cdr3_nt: TGTGCCAGCAGCTTAGCGACCGTTGCCAATGAGCAGTTCTTC
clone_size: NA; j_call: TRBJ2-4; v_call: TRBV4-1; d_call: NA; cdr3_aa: CASSYGTGAGGIQYF; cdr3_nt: TGCGCCAGCAGCTACGGGACGGGGGCTGGGGGCATTCAGTACTTC
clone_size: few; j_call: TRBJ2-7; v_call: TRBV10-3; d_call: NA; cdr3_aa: CAISESGQAYEQYF; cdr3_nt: TGTGCCATCAGTGAGTCGGGGCAGGCATACGAGCAGTACTTC
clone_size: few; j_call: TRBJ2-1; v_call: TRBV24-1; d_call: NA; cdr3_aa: CATSDYEEQFF; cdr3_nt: TGTGCCACCAGTGATTATGAGGAGCAGTTCTTC
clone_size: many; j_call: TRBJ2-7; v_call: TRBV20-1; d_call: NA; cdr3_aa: CSARDAGASYEQYF; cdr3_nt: TGCAGTGCTAGAGATGCCGGGGCATCCTACGAGCAGTACTTC
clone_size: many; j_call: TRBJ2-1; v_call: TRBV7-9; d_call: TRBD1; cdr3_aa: CASSSGQGRAKEQFF; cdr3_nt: TGTGCCAGCAGCTCGGGACAGGGAAGGGCAAAAGAGCAGTTCTTC
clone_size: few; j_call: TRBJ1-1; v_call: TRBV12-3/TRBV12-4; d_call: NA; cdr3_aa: CASRDDRGNEAFF; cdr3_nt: TGTGCCAGCAGGGACGACCGGGGGAATGAAGCTTTCTTT
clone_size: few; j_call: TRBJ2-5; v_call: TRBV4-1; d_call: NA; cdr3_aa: CASSQDPGRQETQYF; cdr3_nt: TGCGCCAGCAGCCAAGATCCTGGCAGACAAGAGACCCAGTACTTC
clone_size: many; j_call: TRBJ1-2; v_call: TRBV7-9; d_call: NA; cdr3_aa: CASSLTHGVGYGYTF; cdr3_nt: TGTGCCAGCAGCTTGACACACGGGGTGGGATATGGCTACACCTTC
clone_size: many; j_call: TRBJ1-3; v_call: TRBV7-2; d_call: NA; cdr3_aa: CASSLVSGTGNTIYF; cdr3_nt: TGTGCCAGCAGCTTAGTTTCGGGAACTGGAAACACCATATATTTT
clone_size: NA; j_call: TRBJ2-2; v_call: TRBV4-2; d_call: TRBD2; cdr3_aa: CASSQDSSGSVITGELFF; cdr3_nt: TGTGCCAGCAGCCAAGATTCTAGCGGGAGTGTTATCACCGGGGAGCTGTTTTTT
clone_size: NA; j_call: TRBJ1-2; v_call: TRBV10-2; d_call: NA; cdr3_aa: CASSEVPDGYTF; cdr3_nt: TGCGCCAGCAGTGAGGTCCCGGATGGCTACACCTTC
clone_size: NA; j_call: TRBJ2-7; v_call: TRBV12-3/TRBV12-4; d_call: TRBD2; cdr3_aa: CASSYRGGGDYEQYF; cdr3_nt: TGTGCCAGCAGTTACCGGGGGGGAGGGGACTACGAGCAGTACTTC
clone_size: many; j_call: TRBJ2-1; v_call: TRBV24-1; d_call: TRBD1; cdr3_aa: CATSQGAELYNEQFF; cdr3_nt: TGTGCCACCAGCCAGGGGGCGGAGCTCTACAATGAGCAGTTCTTC
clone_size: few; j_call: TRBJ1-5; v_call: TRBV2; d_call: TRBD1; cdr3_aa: CASRPDRGHQPQHF; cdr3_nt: TGTGCCAGCCGCCCGGACAGGGGCCATCAGCCCCAGCATTTT
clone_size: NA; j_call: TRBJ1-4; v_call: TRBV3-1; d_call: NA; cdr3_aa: CASSQASGQRLF; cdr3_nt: TGTGCCAGCAGCCAAGCGTCTGGACAGCGGTTATTT
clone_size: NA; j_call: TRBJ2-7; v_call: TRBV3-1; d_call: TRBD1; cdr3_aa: CASSRPDRGRIQQYF; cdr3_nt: TGTGCCAGCAGCCGCCCGGACAGGGGGCGTATCCAGCAGTACTTC
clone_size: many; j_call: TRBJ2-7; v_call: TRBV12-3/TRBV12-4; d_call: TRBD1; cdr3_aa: CASRTGTDGYEQYF; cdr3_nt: TGTGCCAGCAGGACCGGGACAGATGGTTACGAGCAGTACTTC